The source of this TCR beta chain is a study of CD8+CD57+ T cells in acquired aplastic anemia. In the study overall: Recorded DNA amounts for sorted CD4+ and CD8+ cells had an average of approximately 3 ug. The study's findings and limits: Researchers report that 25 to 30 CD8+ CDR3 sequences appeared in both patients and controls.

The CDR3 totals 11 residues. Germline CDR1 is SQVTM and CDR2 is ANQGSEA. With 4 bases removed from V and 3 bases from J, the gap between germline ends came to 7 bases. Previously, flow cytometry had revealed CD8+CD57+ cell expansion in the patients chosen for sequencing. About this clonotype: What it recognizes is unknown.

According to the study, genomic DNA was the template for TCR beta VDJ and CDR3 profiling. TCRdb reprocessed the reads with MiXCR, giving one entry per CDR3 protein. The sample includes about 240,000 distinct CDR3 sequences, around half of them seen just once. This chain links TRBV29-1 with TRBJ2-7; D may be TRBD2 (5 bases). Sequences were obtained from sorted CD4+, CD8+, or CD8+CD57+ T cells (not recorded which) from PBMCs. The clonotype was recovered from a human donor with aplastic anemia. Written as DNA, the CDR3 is TGCAGCGTTGTGAGGGACTACGAGCAGTACTTC. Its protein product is CSVVRDYEQYF.